This T cell receptor beta chain was sequenced in a study of cytomegalovirus exposure and HLA in healthy donors. Looking at the study overall: The 100 to 150 validation repertoires used the same platform as the approximately 700 first-cohort repertoires, a later analysis reported. The study's findings and limits: Rare TCR sequences predominated, though certain public TCRs were found in many donors. Altogether, about 160 TCR beta chains were recorded as cytomegalovirus-associated. First-cohort TCR clusters were later found to tend to co-occur in the 120 validation repertoires.

The germline V gene encodes CDR1 SNHLY and CDR2 FYNNEI. The CDR3 sequence is 14 residues long. After removal of 10 bases from V and 7 bases from J, the junction contained 13 bases not matched to a gene. Profiling relied on immunoSEQ multiplex PCR, and the TCRdb table lists in-frame clones only, not all of them. This table holds fewer than 65,000 clones, approximately 92% found once. About this clone: Its cognate antigen is unknown.

The gene calls are TRBV2 and TRBJ2-1; 7 bases agree with TRBD2. The origin of this receptor is a woman aged 18-29 years in good health and CMV-seronegative. Sequencing input: PBMCs. CDR3 DNA: TGTGCCATCCCTCCAGGACTAGGTGAAAATGAGCAGTTCTTC. Amino acids: CAIPPGLGENEQFF.